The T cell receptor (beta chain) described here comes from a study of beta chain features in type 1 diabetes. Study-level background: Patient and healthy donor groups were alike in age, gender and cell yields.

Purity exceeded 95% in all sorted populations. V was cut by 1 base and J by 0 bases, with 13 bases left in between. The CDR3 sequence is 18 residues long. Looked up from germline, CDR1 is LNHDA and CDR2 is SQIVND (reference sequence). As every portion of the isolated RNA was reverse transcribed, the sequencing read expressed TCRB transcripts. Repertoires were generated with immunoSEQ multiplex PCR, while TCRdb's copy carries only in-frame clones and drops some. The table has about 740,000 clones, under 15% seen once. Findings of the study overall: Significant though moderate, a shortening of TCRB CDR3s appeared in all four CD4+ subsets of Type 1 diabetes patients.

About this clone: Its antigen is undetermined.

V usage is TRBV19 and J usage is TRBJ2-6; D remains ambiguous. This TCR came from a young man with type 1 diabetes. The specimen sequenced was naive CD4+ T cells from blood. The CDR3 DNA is TGTGCCAGTAGTATAGGCGGACCCGAACTCTCTGGGGCCAACGTCCTGACTTTC. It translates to CASSIGGPELSGANVLTF.